The 27 T cell receptor beta chains below all came from one sample that was sequenced in a study of a mutant IDH1 vaccine in newly diagnosed glioma. Their target antigens are unknown. Time point reported: week 47, end of study. Vaccinated patients received 300 ug of mutant IDH1 20-mer peptide per dose, with topical imiquimod. TCRdb's table, derived via immunoSEQ multiplex PCR, lists solely in-frame clones and lacks some. This table has approximately 58,000 clones, around four fifths appearing once. This specimen was PBMCs, taken from a glioma patient whose treatment included an IDH1 peptide vaccine. Receptors originate from a man aged 25 to 45 with glioma.

The rearrangement joins TRBV13 to TRBJ1-4, with D perhaps TRBD1 (5 bases). The CDR3 length is 15 residues. In germline, CDR1 is PRHDT, CDR2 FYEKMQ (reference sequence). V was pared by 5 bases and J by 7 bases, with 17 bases between. The CDR3 is CASSQDPGQGEKLFF. Here the CDR3 DNA reads TGTGCCAGCAGCCAGGACCCTGGGCAGGGTGAAAAACTGTTTTTT.

The V call is TRBV11-3, the J call TRBJ2-3; D is perhaps TRBD2 (6 bases). Looked up from germline, CDR1 is SGHNT and CDR2 is YENEEA. V lost 5 bases, J lost 0 bases, and 12 bases lay in between. The CDR3 totals 15 residues. The CDR3 sequence is CASSPHSGSTDTQYF. CDR3 sequence (DNA): TGTGCCAGCAGCCCGCACAGCGGGAGCACAGATACGCAGTATTTT.

The chain uses TRBV27 and TRBJ2-3, with 13 bases matching TRBD2. This CDR3 is 16 amino acids long. Germline CDR1 MNHEY, CDR2 SMNVEV (reference sequence). V shed 5 bases, J shed 2 bases, and the junction held 4 bases outside the gene matches. CDR3 sequence (DNA): TGTGCCAGCAGTACGACTAGCGGGAGGATCACAGATACGCAGTATTTT. Encoded protein: CASSTTSGRITDTQYF.

The rearrangement links TRBV5-5 to TRBJ1-4; D unclear. The CDR3 runs 13 residues. Trimming removed 2 bases from V and 6 bases from J, with 8 bases in between. In germline, CDR1 is SGHKS, CDR2 YYEKEE (reference sequence). CDR3 nucleotides: TGTGCCAGCAGCTTTCAAGGTTATGAAAAACTGTTTTTT. Residues: CASSFQGYEKLFF.

The J gene is TRBJ2-7, the V gene TRBV19, with TRBD1 as a possible D gene (5 bases). Deletions cut 3 bases from V and 7 bases from J, with 22 bases between. Per the germline V gene, CDR1 is LNHDA and CDR2 is SQIVND (reference sequence). This CDR3 spans 16 amino acids. The chain's CDR3 is CASSIRRTPERGEQYF. The CDR3 DNA reads as TGTGCCAGTAGTATCAGAAGGACACCGGAGAGAGGAGAGCAGTACTTC.

The chain joins TRBV2 to TRBJ1-2; perhaps TRBD1 as D (5 bases). The length of the CDR3 is 15 residues. Looked up from germline, CDR1 is SNHLY and CDR2 is FYNNEI. The V end lost 3 bases, the J end lost 6 bases, and 17 bases lay between the germline ends. CDR3 in amino acids: CASSDRVEIGHGYTF. CDR3 sequence (DNA): TGTGCCAGCAGTGACAGGGTCGAAATCGGCCATGGCTACACCTTC.

The DNA of the CDR3 is TGTGCCAGTACGGACAGGGTCAATCAGCCCCAGCATTTT. It translates to CASTDRVNQPQHF. V and J are TRBV19 and TRBJ1-5; TRBD1 aligns across 8 bases. V was pared by 7 bases and J by 3 bases, with 2 bases of the junction left unmatched. The CDR3 totals 13 residues. Germline CDR1 is LNHDA and CDR2 is SQIVND (reference sequence).

The V call is TRBV2, the J call TRBJ2-2; a possible D gene is TRBD1 (6 bases). Germline CDR1 SNHLY, CDR2 FYNNEI. The CDR3 contains 14 residues. Trimming took off 7 bases at V and 3 bases at J, with 12 bases between the two ends. For the CDR3, the DNA is TGTGCCAGCAACCGGGACACGTACACCGGGGAGCTGTTTTTT. It specifies CASNRDTYTGELFF. Together with reference TRBV2 and TRBJ2-2, the CDR3 gives the full variable domain: EPEVTQTPSHQVTQMGQEVILRCVPISNHLYFYWYRQILGQKVEFLVSFYNNEISEKSEIFDDQFSVERPDGSNFTLKIRSTKLEDSAMYFCASNRDTYTGELFFGEGSRLTVL.

The rearrangement links TRBV7-2 to TRBJ1-4; D call uncertain. Trimming removed 1 base at V and 7 bases at J, with 13 bases between. The CDR3 consists of 15 residues. Germline V gene lookup returns CDR1 SGHTA and CDR2 FQGNSA. Here the CDR3 DNA reads TGTGCCAGCAGCTTAGGTGGTGCAGCGGGTGAAAAACTGTTTTTT. This sequence encodes CASSLGGAAGEKLFF.

The rearrangement joins TRBV10-3 to TRBJ1-2, with D possibly being TRBD1 (5 bases). This CDR3 is built from 16 residues. The V end was cut by 2 bases, the J end by 4 bases, with 17 bases between. Germline V CDR1 and CDR2: ENHRY, SYGVKD. CDR3 DNA: TGTGCCATCAGTGAGACCCCGGGACGACCAAGCTATGGCTACACCTTC. Protein product: CAISETPGRPSYGYTF.

The CDR3 is CASSEEGYEGTDTQYF. The DNA for the CDR3 is TGCGCCAGCAGTGAAGAGGGGTACGAGGGCACAGATACGCAGTATTTT. This rearrangement joins TRBV10-1 to TRBJ2-3, with D perhaps matching TRBD1 or TRBD2 (5 bases each). There are 16 residues in the CDR3. With 3 bases removed from V and 1 base from J, the gap between germline ends came to 14 bases. Germline V gene lookup returns CDR1 WNHNN and CDR2 SYGVQD (reference sequence).

This chain connects TRBV7-4 to TRBJ1-6; D uncertain. CDR1 is SGHVT and CDR2 is SQSDAQ in the germline V gene. Trimming removed 6 bases at V and 7 bases at J, with 19 bases between. The CDR3 runs to 16 residues. In nucleotides, the CDR3 is TGTGCCAGCAGGCTCGGGCTGGTAATGGGGAATTCACCCCTCCACTTT. Translation: CASRLGLVMGNSPLHF.

V gene TRBV5-1 combines with J gene TRBJ2-1; D possibly corresponds to TRBD2 (5 bases). The germline gives CDR1 SGHRS, CDR2 YFSETQ. The CDR3 covers 16 residues. Trimming left V 0 bases short and J 0 bases short, with 10 bases between. DNA of the CDR3: TGCGCCAGCAGCTTGGGTACCACTAGCTCCTACAATGAGCAGTTCTTC. Encoded protein: CASSLGTTSSYNEQFF.

This chain links TRBV14 with TRBJ1-1; D call uncertain. V was shortened by 5 bases and J by 1 base, with 8 bases between the two germline ends. The CDR3 spans 13 residues. Germline assignment: CDR1 SGHDN and CDR2 FVKESK. CDR3 region: CASSSQPNTEAFF. The CDR3 coding sequence is TGTGCCAGCAGCTCACAGCCGAACACTGAAGCTTTCTTT.

The chain uses TRBV5-1 and TRBJ2-5; D is uncertain. The J call is in doubt because the DNA end fits TRBJ2-7 better. Germline-derived CDR1 and CDR2 are SGHRS and YFSETQ. CDR3 size: 13 residues. The CDR3 sequence is CASSLVVFHEQYF. The DNA of the CDR3 is TGCGCCAGCAGCTTGGTTGTTTTCCACGAGCAGTACTTC.

The chain uses TRBV11-2 and TRBJ1-1; D is unclear. Looked up from germline, CDR1 is SGHAT and CDR2 is FQNNGV. Trimming took off 2 bases at V and 1 base at J, with 5 bases between the two ends. This CDR3 contains 13 residues. CDR3 loop: CASSLKGNTEAFF. The CDR3, as DNA: TGTGCCAGCAGCTTAAAGGGGAACACTGAAGCTTTCTTT.

The rearrangement joins TRBV28 to TRBJ1-6; D unresolved. Trimming took off 4 bases at V and 10 bases at J, with 8 bases between the two ends. In germline, CDR1 is MDHEN, CDR2 SYDVKM. The CDR3 is 12 amino acids. The DNA of the CDR3 is TGTGCCAGCAGTTCCTGGGGATCACCCCTCCACTTT. It codes for CASSSWGSPLHF.

The chain recombines TRBV6-6 with TRBJ1-6; TRBD1 matches 7 bases. Trimming cost V 2 bases and J 6 bases; bases outside gene matches: 4. This CDR3 spans 15 amino acids. The V gene's germline CDR1 is MNHNY and CDR2 SVGAGI (reference sequence). The CDR3 bases are TGTGCCAGCAGTTACCCGGGACAGACTAATTCACCCCTCCACTTT. It codes for CASSYPGQTNSPLHF.

The gene calls are TRBV18 and TRBJ2-7; D unresolved. Germline-derived CDR1 and CDR2 are KGHSH and LQKENI. CDR3 length: 14 residues. Trimming shortened V by 1 base and J by 3 bases, and 10 bases separated the two germline ends. Written as DNA, the CDR3 is TGTGCCAGCTCACCACTCGGTACCAACTACGAGCAGTACTTC. Its translation is CASSPLGTNYEQYF.

The chain combines TRBV29-1 with TRBJ1-1; D is ambiguous. Germline V gene lookup returns CDR1 SQVTM and CDR2 ANQGSEA. The V end lost 2 bases, the J end lost 7 bases, and 14 bases lay between the germline ends. There are 13 residues in the CDR3. Written as DNA, the CDR3 is TGCAGCGTTGAAAGTGGGCAGGCTAGTGAAGCTTTCTTT. Amino acid sequence: CSVESGQASEAFF.

The chain recombines TRBV16 with TRBJ1-1, with D uncertain. This CDR3 contains 13 residues. The ends were cut back, 0 bases at V and 2 bases at J, with 4 bases in the middle. The germline CDR1 and CDR2 sequences are KGHSY and FQNENV. CDR3 DNA: TGTGCCAGCAGCCAATCCTTTAACACTGAAGCTTTCTTT. This gives the protein CASSQSFNTEAFF.

V gene TRBV19 combines with J gene TRBJ2-7; 7 bases are a match to TRBD1. This CDR3 spans 14 amino acids. Trimming took 3 bases from V and 5 from J; bases not matched to a gene: 7. CDR1 LNHDA and CDR2 SQIVND come from the germline V gene (reference sequence). The CDR3 nucleotides are TGTGCCAGTAGTATCGCCGACAGGGAGCACGAGCAGTACTTC. This gives the protein CASSIADREHEQYF. Looking up the rest from reference TRBV19 and TRBJ2-7 gives the full variable domain: DGGITQSPKYLFRKEGQNVTLSCEQNLNHDAMYWYRQDPGQGLRLIYYSQIVNDFQKGDIAEGYSVSREKKESFPLTVTSAQKNPTAFYLCASSIADREHEQYFGPGTRLTVT.

The chain couples TRBV10-2 to TRBJ1-1, with D perhaps matching TRBD1 (5 bases). Trimming pared 6 bases from V and 0 bases from J, leaving 14 bases between. The CDR3 consists of 15 residues. Germline V CDR1 and CDR2: WSHSY, SAAADI. The CDR3 loop reads CASSPAPGVNTEAFF. The DNA for the CDR3 is TGCGCCAGCAGCCCCGCCCCGGGGGTGAACACTGAAGCTTTCTTT.

This clone appeared a few times. The rearrangement joins TRBV28 to TRBJ2-2; TRBD1 matches at 10 bases. J gave up 9 bases and V 5 bases, and 12 bases lay outside the gene matches. CDR1 MDHEN and CDR2 SYDVKM come from the germline V gene. This CDR3 region has 16 residues. CDR3 nucleotides: TGTGCCAGCAGTCCTACCGGGACAGGGGACAGGTGGGAGCTGTTTTTT. Its translation: CASSPTGTGDRWELFF.

Only one count was recorded for this clone. The chain carries TRBV7-2 and TRBJ1-6, with D maybe TRBD1 (5 bases). The ends were cut back, 2 bases at V and 5 bases at J, with 10 bases in the middle. Germline lookup yields CDR1 SGHTA and CDR2 FQGNSA. The CDR3 extends over 15 amino acids. As DNA, the CDR3 is TGTGCCAGCAGCTTAATACAGGCAAATAATTCACCCCTCCACTTT. Protein: CASSLIQANNSPLHF.

The rearrangement joins TRBV12-5 to TRBJ1-6, with D perhaps TRBD1 (6 bases). Germline values: CDR1 LGHNT, CDR2 FRNRAP. The CDR3 has 17 amino acids. Trimming left V 4 bases short and J 2 bases short, with 15 bases between. The DNA for the CDR3 is TGTGCTAGTGGTTCAACAGGGCCCCCCCCCTATAATTCACCCCTCCACTTT. This sequence encodes CASGSTGPPPYNSPLHF.

This chain joins TRBV7-6 and TRBJ1-1; D unresolved. CDR3 length equals 13 residues. The germline CDR1 and CDR2 sequences are SGHVS and FNYEAQ. Trimming pared 5 bases from V and 0 bases from J, leaving 7 bases between. This chain's CDR3 is CASSISLNTEAFF. The CDR3 region has the DNA TGTGCCAGCAGCATATCATTGAACACTGAAGCTTTCTTT.